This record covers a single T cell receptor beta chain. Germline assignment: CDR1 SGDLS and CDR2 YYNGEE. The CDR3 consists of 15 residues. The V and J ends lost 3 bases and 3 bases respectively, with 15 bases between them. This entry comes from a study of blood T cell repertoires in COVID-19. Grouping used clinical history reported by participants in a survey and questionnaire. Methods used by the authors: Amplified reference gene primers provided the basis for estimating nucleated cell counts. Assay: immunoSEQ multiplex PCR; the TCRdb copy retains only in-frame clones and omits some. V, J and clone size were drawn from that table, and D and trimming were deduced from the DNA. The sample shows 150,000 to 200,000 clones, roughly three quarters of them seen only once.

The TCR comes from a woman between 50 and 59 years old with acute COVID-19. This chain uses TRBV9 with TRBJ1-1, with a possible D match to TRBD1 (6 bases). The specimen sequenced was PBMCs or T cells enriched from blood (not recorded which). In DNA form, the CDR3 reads TGTGCCAGCAGCGCCCGGGACATCTCTTACACTGAAGCTTTCTTT. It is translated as CASSARDISYTEAFF.